This T cell receptor (beta chain) is from a study of T-cell reconstitution after alpha-beta-depleted transplantation in children. The CDR3 covers 14 residues. Germline V CDR1 and CDR2: DFQATT, SNEGSKA (reference sequence). Trimming cost V 5 bases and J 1 base, with 13 bases left between them. The library targeted TCRbeta and was prepared with unique molecular identifiers. TCRdb itself ran the PCR reads through MiXCR, one entry per CDR3 protein. This sample has just over 950,000 distinct CDR3 sequences, with about 29% found just once. This clonotype was seen a few times. This chain connects TRBV20-1 to TRBJ2-3; D unclear. Sequenced material: PBMCs, mostly from graft donor cells, taken 360 days after TCRalphabeta/CD19-depleted stem cell transplant. This receptor was taken from a boy younger than two who had a stem cell transplant for SCID, so the T cells may come from the graft donor. The CDR3 DNA reads TGCAGTGCTCCAGGACCAGACCGCACAGATACGCAGTATTTT. Amino acid sequence: CSAPGPDRTDTQYF.